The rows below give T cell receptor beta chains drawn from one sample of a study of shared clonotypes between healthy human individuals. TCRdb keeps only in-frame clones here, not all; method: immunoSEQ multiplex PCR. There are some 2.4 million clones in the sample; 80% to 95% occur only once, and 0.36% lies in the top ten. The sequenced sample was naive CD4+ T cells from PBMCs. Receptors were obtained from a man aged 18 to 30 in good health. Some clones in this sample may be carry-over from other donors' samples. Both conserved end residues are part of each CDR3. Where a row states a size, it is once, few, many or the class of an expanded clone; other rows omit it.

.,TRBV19,CASSIGDTRNTIYF
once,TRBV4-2,CASSQEGIRGEQYF
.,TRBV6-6,CASSRDLINSPLHF
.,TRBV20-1,CSARGHTDQYF
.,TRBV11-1,CASSLLSVGANVLTF
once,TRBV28,CASRTAGTGGGYEQYF
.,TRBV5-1,CASSPIPGQGSYEQYF
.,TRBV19,CASSMSARVEQFF
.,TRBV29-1,CSAGNQETQYF
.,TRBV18,CASSPPGSNYGYTF
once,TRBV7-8,CASSTTGGLPRNYNEQFF
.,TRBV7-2,CASRNSGMVEQFF
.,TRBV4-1,CASTTWGTSDGYTF
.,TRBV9,CASSVQPISTDTQYF
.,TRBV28,CASSLWGEGQPQHF
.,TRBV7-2,CASSLSRDNYNEQFF